This T cell receptor (beta chain) emerged from a study of memory CD4+ T cells and cytomegalovirus serostatus. Study context: Healthy Belgian adult donors included roughly ten CMV-positive and approximately 25 CMV-negative people.

Single viable CD3+CD4+CD8-CD45RO+ cells were sorted as the memory CD4+ T cells. About this clone: Antigen unknown.

Germline V lookup: CDR1 SGHVS, CDR2 FQNEAQ. CDR3 length: 17 amino acids. Germline trimming cut 5 bases from V and 7 bases from J; bases unmatched to any gene: 16. Whole-study findings and limits: Median bootstrapped AUC for CMV status was about 0.96 originally, 0.9 to 0.93 US-trained.

The table came from immunoSEQ multiplex PCR; TCRdb's copy has only in-frame clones and leaves some out. Of about 50,000 clones listed, approximately 80% are singletons. The sample consisted of memory CD4+ T cells from blood. The sequence derives from an adult in good health and CMV-seronegative. This chain uses TRBV7-8 with TRBJ1-1; TRBD1 matches 10 bases. CDR3 in amino acids: CASSPRGDRGSRGEAFF. The CDR3 DNA follows: TGTGCCAGCAGCCCGAGAGGGGACAGGGGAAGTAGAGGTGAAGCTTTCTTT.